The clone carrying this TCR beta chain has more than one count but fewer than ten. Its target is not known. This specimen belongs to a study of OX40 agonist ivuxolimab in advanced cancers. The overall study: Partial response was recorded in three patients: one hepatocellular carcinoma and two cutaneous melanoma cases.

Deletions cut 9 bases from V and 1 base from J, with 13 bases between. The CDR3 runs 14 residues. The germline V gene encodes CDR1 MNHNS and CDR2 SASEGT. The cohort excluded patients with autoimmune disease history or systemic immunosuppression. Assay used: immunoSEQ multiplex PCR; TCRdb lists only in-frame clones, some missing. The data contain roughly 65,000 clones, 60% to 85% of them seen just once; the ten biggest clones take up 2% to 2.5%. Study-level findings and limits: At 0.1 to 3.0 mg/kg, clonal expansion of CD4+ and CD8+ blood T cells had occurred by week 6. It was also the case that some nonresponders had low normalized T-cell clonal expansion.

This clonotype originated in an adult with an advanced solid tumor such as melanoma, head and neck, liver or kidney cancer. Sequencing was performed on CD4+ or CD8+ T cells sorted from blood, taken in a trial of the OX40 agonist ivuxolimab. V and J are TRBV6-1 and TRBJ1-3; D is perhaps TRBD1 (6 bases). The CDR3 DNA follows: TGTGCCAGTTGGACGGACAGATCTGGAAACACCATATATTTT. Its translation: CASWTDRSGNTIYF.